The clone carrying this T cell receptor (beta chain) was recorded only once. Its antigen remains unknown. The data were obtained in a study of T cell responses to AZD1222 COVID-19 vaccine. Study at large: Second doses that came at about 4 or about 12 weeks were put together. Whole-study results and caveats: Only five or six AZD1222 recipients were seropositive at baseline. Donor demographics were predominantly white British with a female majority; clonal diversity may be underestimated. Repertoires were collected only later (after the peak T cell response had occurred).

Only in-frame clones appear in the TCRdb table, and some are missing; sequencing was by immunoSEQ multiplex PCR. The repertoire holds fewer than 130,000 clones, with 65% to 85% as singletons. Germline-derived CDR1 and CDR2 are MRHNA and SNTAGT. There are 14 residues in the CDR3. Deletions cut 4 bases from V and 9 bases from J, with 16 bases between. The TCR was taken from an adult in good health. Sequences were derived from peripheral blood, sampled on day 0 of AZD1222 vaccination. V gene TRBV6-4 combines with J gene TRBJ1-5; perhaps TRBD1 as D (5 bases). Here the CDR3 reads CASSAGEGIRPQHF. The CDR3 bases are TGTGCCAGCAGTGCGGGGGAGGGGATCAGGCCCCAGCATTTT.